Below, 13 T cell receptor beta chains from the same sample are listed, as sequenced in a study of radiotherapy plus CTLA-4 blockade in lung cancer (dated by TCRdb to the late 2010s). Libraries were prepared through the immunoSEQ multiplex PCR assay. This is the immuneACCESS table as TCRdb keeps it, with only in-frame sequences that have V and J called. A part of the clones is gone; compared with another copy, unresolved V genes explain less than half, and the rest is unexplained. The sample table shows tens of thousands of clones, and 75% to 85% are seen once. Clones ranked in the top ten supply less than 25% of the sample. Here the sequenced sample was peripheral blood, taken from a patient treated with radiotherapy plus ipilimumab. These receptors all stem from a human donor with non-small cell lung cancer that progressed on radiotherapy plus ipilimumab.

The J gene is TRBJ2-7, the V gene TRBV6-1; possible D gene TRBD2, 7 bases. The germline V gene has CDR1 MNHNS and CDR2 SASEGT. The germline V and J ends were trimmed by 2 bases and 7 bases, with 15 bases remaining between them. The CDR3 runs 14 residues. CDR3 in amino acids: CASSERGGAMEQYF. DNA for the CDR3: TGTGCCAGCAGTGAAAGGGGGGGGGCGATGGAGCAGTACTTC.

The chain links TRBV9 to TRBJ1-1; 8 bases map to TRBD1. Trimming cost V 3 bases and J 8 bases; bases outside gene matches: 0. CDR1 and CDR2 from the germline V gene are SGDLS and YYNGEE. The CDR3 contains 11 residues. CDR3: CASSGDREAFF. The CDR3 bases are TGTGCCAGCAGCGGGGACAGGGAAGCTTTCTTT.

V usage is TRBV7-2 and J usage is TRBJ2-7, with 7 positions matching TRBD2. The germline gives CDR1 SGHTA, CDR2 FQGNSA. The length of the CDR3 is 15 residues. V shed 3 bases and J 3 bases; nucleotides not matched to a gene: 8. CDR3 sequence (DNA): TGTGCCAGCAGCTTCCGTCAGGGAGGGAGCTACGAGCAGTACTTC. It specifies CASSFRQGGSYEQYF.

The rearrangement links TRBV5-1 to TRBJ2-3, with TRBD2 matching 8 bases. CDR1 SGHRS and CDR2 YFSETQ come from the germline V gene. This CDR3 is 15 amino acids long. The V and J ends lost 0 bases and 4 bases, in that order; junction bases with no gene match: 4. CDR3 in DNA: TGCGCCAGCAGCTTGGAGCGGGGGAGGTCAGATACGCAGTATTTT. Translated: CASSLERGRSDTQYF.

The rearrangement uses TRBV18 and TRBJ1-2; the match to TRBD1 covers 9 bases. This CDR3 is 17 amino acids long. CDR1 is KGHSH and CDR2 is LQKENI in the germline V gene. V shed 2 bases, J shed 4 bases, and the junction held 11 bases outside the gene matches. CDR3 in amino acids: CASSPGLGGQGVYGYTF. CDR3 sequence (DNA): TGTGCCAGCTCACCAGGCTTAGGGGGACAGGGCGTCTATGGCTACACCTTC.

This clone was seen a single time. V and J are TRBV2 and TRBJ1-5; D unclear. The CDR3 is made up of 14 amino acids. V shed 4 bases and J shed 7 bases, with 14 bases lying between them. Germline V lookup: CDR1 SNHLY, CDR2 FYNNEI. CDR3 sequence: CASSGQTTLQPQHF. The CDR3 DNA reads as TGTGCCAGCAGTGGGCAGACAACCCTCCAGCCCCAGCATTTT. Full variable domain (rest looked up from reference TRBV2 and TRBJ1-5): EPEVTQTPSHQVTQMGQEVILRCVPISNHLYFYWYRQILGQKVEFLVSFYNNEISEKSEIFDDQFSVERPDGSNFTLKIRSTKLEDSAMYFCASSGQTTLQPQHFGDGTRLSIL.

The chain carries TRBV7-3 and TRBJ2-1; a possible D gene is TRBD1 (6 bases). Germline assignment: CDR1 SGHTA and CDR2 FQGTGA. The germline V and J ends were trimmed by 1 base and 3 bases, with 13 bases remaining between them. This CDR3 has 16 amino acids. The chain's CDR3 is CASSLIGRGVYNEQFF. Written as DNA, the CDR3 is TGTGCCAGCAGCTTAATTGGCAGGGGCGTCTACAATGAGCAGTTCTTC.

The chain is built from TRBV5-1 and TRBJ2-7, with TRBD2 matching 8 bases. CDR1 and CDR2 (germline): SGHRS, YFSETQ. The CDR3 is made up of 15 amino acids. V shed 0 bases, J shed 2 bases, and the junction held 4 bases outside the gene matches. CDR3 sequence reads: CASSLVGGGPYEQYF. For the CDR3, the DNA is TGCGCCAGCAGCTTGGTCGGCGGGGGGCCCTACGAGCAGTACTTC.

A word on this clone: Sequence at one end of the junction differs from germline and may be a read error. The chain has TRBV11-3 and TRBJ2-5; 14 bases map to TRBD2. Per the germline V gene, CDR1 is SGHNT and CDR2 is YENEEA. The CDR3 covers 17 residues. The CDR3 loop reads CASSPGTSGGFQETRYF. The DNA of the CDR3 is TGTGCCAGCAGCCCCGGGACTAGCGGGGGTTTCCAAGAGACCCGGTACTTC.

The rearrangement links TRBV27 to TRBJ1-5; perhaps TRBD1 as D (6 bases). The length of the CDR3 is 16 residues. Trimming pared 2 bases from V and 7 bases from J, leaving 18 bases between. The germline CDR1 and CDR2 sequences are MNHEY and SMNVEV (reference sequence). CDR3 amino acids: CASSLIGGGVGQPQHF. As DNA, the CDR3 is TGTGCCAGCAGTTTAATAGGAGGGGGGGTAGGCCAGCCCCAGCATTTT.

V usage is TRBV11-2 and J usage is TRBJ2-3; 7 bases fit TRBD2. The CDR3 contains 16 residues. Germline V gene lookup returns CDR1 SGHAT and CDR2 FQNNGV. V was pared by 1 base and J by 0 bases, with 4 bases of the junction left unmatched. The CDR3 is CASSLAGRGSTDTQYF. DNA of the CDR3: TGTGCCAGCAGCTTAGCCGGGCGGGGGAGCACAGATACGCAGTATTTT.

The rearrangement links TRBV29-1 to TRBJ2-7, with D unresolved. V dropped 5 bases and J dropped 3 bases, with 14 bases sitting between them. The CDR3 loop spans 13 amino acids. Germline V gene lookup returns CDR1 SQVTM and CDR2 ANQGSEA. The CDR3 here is CSVLSLPRYEQYF. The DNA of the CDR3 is TGCAGCGTTTTGTCCCTCCCCCGCTACGAGCAGTACTTC.

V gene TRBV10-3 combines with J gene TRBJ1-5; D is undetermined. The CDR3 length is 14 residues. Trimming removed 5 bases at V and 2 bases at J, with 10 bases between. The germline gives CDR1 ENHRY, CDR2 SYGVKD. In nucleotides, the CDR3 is TGTGCCATCAGTCATTTCCGGGGCAATCAGCCCCAGCATTTT. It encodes CAISHFRGNQPQHF.